This T cell receptor (beta chain) was captured in a study of blood T cell repertoires in COVID-19. Across the study: Spain, Italy and the United States supplied samples that represented acute and convalescent COVID-19. Sources were T cells, B-cell-depleted T cells, or PBMCs; the material itself was cDNA or gDNA.

Per the original data handling: Estimates of nucleated cell counts were drawn from the amplification of reference gene primers. Sequenced by immunoSEQ multiplex PCR; TCRdb stores in-frame clones only, minus some. V and J calls and clone size are as listed in that table; D and trimming were resolved from the DNA. The sample lists 240,000 or so clones, about 68% seen once, with 2.5% to 4% in the top ten. Germline-derived CDR1 and CDR2 are KGHSH and LQKENI. The trim removed 6 bases at V and 5 bases at J, leaving 4 bases unmatched. The CDR3 sequence is 13 residues long. Sequenced sample: peripheral blood. The TCR originated in an elderly woman with acute or convalescent COVID-19. This sequence joins TRBV18 and TRBJ1-5; TRBD1 matches 7 bases. CDR3 sequence: CASSTGKDQPQHF. CDR3 coding DNA: TGTGCCAGCTCGACAGGGAAGGATCAGCCCCAGCATTTT. Complete variable domain (other parts from reference TRBV18 and TRBJ1-5): NAGVMQNPRHLVRRRGQEARLRCSPMKGHSHVYWYRQLPEEGLKFMVYLQKENIIDESGMPKERFSAEFPKEGPSILRIQQVVRGDSAAYFCASSTGKDQPQHFGDGTRLSIL.